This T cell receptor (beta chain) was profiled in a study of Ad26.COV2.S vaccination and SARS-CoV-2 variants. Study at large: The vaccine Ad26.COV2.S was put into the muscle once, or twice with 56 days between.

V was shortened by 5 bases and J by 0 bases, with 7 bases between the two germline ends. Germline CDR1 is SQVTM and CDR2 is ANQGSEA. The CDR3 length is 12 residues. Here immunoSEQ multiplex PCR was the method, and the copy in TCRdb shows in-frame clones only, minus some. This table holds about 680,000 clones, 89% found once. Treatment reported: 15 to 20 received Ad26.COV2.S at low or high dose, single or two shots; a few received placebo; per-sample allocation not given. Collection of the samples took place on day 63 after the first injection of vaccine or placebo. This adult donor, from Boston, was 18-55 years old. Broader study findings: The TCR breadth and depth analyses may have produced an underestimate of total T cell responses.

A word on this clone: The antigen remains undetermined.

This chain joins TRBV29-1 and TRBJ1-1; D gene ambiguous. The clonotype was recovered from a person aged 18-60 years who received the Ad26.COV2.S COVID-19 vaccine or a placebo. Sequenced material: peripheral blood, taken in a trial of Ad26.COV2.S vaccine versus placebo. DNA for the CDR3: TGCAGCGTTTTAGGGCTGAACACTGAAGCTTTCTTT. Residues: CSVLGLNTEAFF.